This is a list of T cell receptor beta chains from one sample in a study of cytomegalovirus exposure and HLA in healthy donors. Data came from immunoSEQ multiplex PCR; TCRdb stores just in-frame clones and leaves some out. The sample lists some 170,000 clones, around nine tenths occurring once. Sequenced: PBMCs. These TCRs come from a woman in her 30s in good health and CMV-seronegative. The CDR3 runs from the conserved cysteine through the conserved F or W. D genes are given only for firm matches. Clone size appears in some rows only: once, few, many, or a class for an expanded clone.

d_call	v_call	clone_size	j_call	cdr3_aa	cdr3_nt
-	TRBV6-5	-	TRBJ1-4	CASSDSAVINEKLFF	TGTGCCAGCAGTGACTCGGCAGTGATTAATGAAAAACTGTTTTTT
TRBD1	TRBV28	-	TRBJ1-2	CASRAPQGGNYGYTF	TGTGCCAGCAGGGCCCCCCAGGGGGGTAACTATGGCTACACCTTC
-	TRBV10-3	once	TRBJ1-2	CAISETGNYGYTF	TGTGCCATCAGTGAGACGGGGAACTATGGCTACACCTTC
-	TRBV5-1	-	TRBJ2-7	CASSPGGPYEQYF	TGCGCCAGCAGCCCAGGTGGCCCCTACGAGCAGTACTTC
-	TRBV4-2	once	TRBJ2-7	CASSQAGGSSYEQYF	TGTGCCAGCAGCCAAGCAGGGGGGTCCTCCTACGAGCAGTACTTC
-	TRBV18	-	TRBJ2-2	CASSQQGTGELFF	TGTGCCAGCTCACAACAGGGCACCGGGGAGCTGTTTTTT
-	TRBV28	-	TRBJ1-1	CASSFEGLDTEAFF	TGTGCCAGCAGTTTTGAGGGATTGGACACTGAAGCTTTCTTT
TRBD1	TRBV5-5	-	TRBJ1-4	CASSLGQGLEKLFF	TGTGCCAGCAGCTTGGGACAGGGGCTTGAAAAACTGTTTTTT
-	TRBV7-2	-	TRBJ2-1	CASSLGQKNNEQFF	TGTGCCAGCAGCTTGGGACAAAAAAACAATGAGCAGTTCTTC
TRBD1	TRBV4-1	few	TRBJ1-3	CASSLVGQGSSGNTIYF	TGCGCCAGCAGCCTAGTGGGACAGGGGAGCTCTGGAAACACCATATATTTT
TRBD2	TRBV5-1	-	TRBJ2-3	CASSSREGLSTDTQYF	TGCGCCAGCTCGTCGCGGGAGGGCCTCAGCACAGATACGCAGTATTTT
TRBD2	TRBV27	-	TRBJ2-5	CASSPGTSGRGETQYF	TGTGCCAGCAGCCCAGGGACTAGCGGGAGGGGGGAGACCCAGTACTTC
-	TRBV6-1	-	TRBJ1-5	CASSREGNQPQHF	TGTGCCAGCAGCAGGGAAGGCAATCAGCCCCAGCATTTT
TRBD2	TRBV6-5	-	TRBJ2-7	CASSLALAGAYEQYF	TGTGCCAGCAGTCTCGCCCTAGCGGGGGCCTACGAGCAGTACTTC
TRBD1	TRBV30	-	TRBJ2-3	CAWDRGESTDTQYF	TGTGCCTGGGACAGGGGGGAAAGCACAGATACGCAGTATTTT
-	TRBV2	-	TRBJ1-5	CASSGAGINQPQHF	TGTGCCAGCAGTGGGGCAGGGATCAATCAGCCCCAGCATTTT
-	TRBV11-3	-	TRBJ2-6	CASSLSPGANVLTF	TGTGCCAGCAGCTTATCCCCAGGGGCCAACGTCCTGACTTTC
TRBD2	TRBV5-1	-	TRBJ2-1	CASSSIAGVGYNEQFF	TGCGCCAGCAGCTCTATAGCGGGAGTAGGGTACAATGAGCAGTTCTTC
-	TRBV7-3	-	TRBJ1-1	CASSPTGNTEAFF	TGTGCCAGCAGCCCTACAGGGAACACTGAAGCTTTCTTT
-	TRBV7-9	-	TRBJ2-5	CASSDRDPQETQYF	TGTGCCAGCAGCGACCGGGATCCGCAAGAGACCCAGTACTTC
TRBD1	TRBV7-9	-	TRBJ1-6	CASATGGRNSPLHF	TGTGCCAGCGCTACAGGGGGCAGAAATTCACCCCTCCACTTT
-	TRBV27	-	TRBJ1-5	CASALGGGIGKPQHF	TGTGCCAGCGCGCTGGGGGGGGGCATTGGGAAGCCCCAGCATTTT
TRBD1	TRBV7-2	-	TRBJ2-7	CASSLVNRGNEQYF	TGTGCCAGCAGCTTAGTAAACAGGGGTAACGAGCAGTACTTC
TRBD1	TRBV5-1	-	TRBJ1-1	CASSTTGWNTEAFF	TGCGCCAGCAGCACGACAGGGTGGAACACTGAAGCTTTCTTT
-	TRBV15	-	TRBJ2-7	CATSARLETYEQYF	TGTGCCACCAGCGCCAGACTGGAAACCTACGAGCAGTACTTC
TRBD1	TRBV4-1	-	TRBJ2-7	CASSQGAATGRGEQYF	TGCGCCAGCAGCCAAGGGGCAGCGACAGGGCGTGGCGAGCAGTACTTC
TRBD1	TRBV5-6	-	TRBJ1-1	CASSIAGRTGRNTEAFF	TGTGCCAGCAGCATTGCGGGGAGGACAGGGAGAAACACTGAAGCTTTCTTT
-	TRBV28	-	TRBJ2-6	CASSLRQHSGANVLTF	TGTGCCAGCAGTTTAAGACAGCACTCTGGGGCCAACGTCCTGACTTTC
TRBD1	TRBV5-1	-	TRBJ1-2	CASSLGQGGGYTF	TGCGCCAGCAGCTTGGGACAGGGGGGCGGCTACACCTTC
-	TRBV11-2	-	TRBJ2-7	CASSLVTSTYEQYF	TGTGCCAGCAGCTTAGTTACGTCTACCTACGAGCAGTACTTC
TRBD1	TRBV7-9	few	TRBJ2-4	CASSVILDRVGDIQYF	TGTGCCAGCAGCGTAATTCTGGACAGGGTAGGGGACATTCAGTACTTC
-	TRBV6-5	-	TRBJ2-5	CASSYSEAGETQYF	TGTGCCAGCAGTTACTCAGAAGCAGGAGAGACCCAGTACTTC
TRBD1	TRBV10-2	-	TRBJ1-5	CASRSGTGRRRDQPQHF	TGCGCCAGCAGATCCGGGACAGGGAGAAGGCGGGATCAGCCCCAGCATTTT
TRBD1	TRBV5-6	-	TRBJ1-5	CASSFRQGNRFGQQPQHF	TGTGCCAGCAGCTTCCGACAGGGGAATCGGTTCGGTCAGCAGCCCCAGCATTTT
TRBD2	TRBV6-1	-	TRBJ2-3	CATTRRGSFTDTQYF	TGTGCTACCACCCGGCGGGGGAGCTTCACAGATACGCAGTATTTT
TRBD1	TRBV29-1	once	TRBJ1-5	CSVPPRDRGYYSNQPQHF	TGCAGCGTGCCCCCTAGGGACAGAGGCTATTATAGCAATCAGCCCCAGCATTTT
TRBD1	TRBV7-9	once	TRBJ2-7	CASSRTGEFYEQYF	TGTGCCAGCAGCAGGACAGGGGAATTCTACGAGCAGTACTTC
-	TRBV4-1	few	TRBJ1-2	CASSTPGRGRTYGYTF	TGCGCCAGCAGCACTCCGGGCAGAGGGCGCACCTATGGCTACACCTTC
TRBD2	TRBV29-1	-	TRBJ2-7	CSPPRITGTSLGYEQYF	TGCAGTCCCCCTCGAATCACCGGGACTAGCTTAGGCTACGAGCAGTACTTC
TRBD1	TRBV9	-	TRBJ1-1	CASSFSGRGQAEAFF	TGTGCCAGCAGCTTTAGCGGGAGGGGGCAAGCTGAAGCTTTCTTT
-	TRBV28	-	TRBJ2-1	CASSLGTRRAHEQFF	TGTGCCAGCAGCCTCGGTACGAGGAGGGCGCATGAGCAGTTCTTC
TRBD1	TRBV10-3	-	TRBJ2-3	CAIRAGTGLDTQYF	TGTGCCATCAGGGCCGGGACAGGGTTAGATACGCAGTATTTT
-	TRBV7-2	-	TRBJ2-7	CASSLQQGPYEQYF	TGTGCCAGCAGCTTACAACAGGGACCCTACGAGCAGTACTTC